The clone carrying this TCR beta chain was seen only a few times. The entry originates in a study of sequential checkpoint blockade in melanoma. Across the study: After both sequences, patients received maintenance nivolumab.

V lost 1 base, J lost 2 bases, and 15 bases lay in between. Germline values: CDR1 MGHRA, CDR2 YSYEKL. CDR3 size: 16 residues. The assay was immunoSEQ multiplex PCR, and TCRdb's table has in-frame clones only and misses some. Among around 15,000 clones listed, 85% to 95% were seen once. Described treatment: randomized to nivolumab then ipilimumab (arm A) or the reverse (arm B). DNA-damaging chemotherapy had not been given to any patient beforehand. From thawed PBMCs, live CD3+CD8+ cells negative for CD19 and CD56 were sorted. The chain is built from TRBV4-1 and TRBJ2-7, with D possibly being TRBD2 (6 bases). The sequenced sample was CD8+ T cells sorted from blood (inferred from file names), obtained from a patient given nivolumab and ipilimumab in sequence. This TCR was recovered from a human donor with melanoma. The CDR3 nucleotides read TGCGCCAGCAGCCAAGTTCGGGCTGCGGGAACCTACGAGCAGTACTTC. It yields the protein CASSQVRAAGTYEQYF.